This TCR beta chain is drawn from a study of shared clonotypes between healthy human individuals. The CDR3 extends over 15 amino acids. The ends lost 3 bases at V and 5 bases at J; junction bases unmatched: 6. CDR1 LNHDA and CDR2 SQIVND come from the germline V gene (reference sequence). Only CD45RO-negative cells positively selected for CCR7 counted as naive CD8 cells, so terminally differentiated effector memory CD45RA+ cells were excluded. TCRdb keeps only in-frame clones here, not all; method: immunoSEQ multiplex PCR. This sample has roughly 2,000,000 clones; around 93% occur once, and the top ten carry under 2%.

The material sequenced was naive CD8+ T cells from PBMCs. V usage is TRBV19 and J usage is TRBJ2-2, with 7 bases identical to TRBD1. The sequence was collected from a man between 18 and 29 years old in good health. Some clones in this sample may be carry-over from other donors' samples. The CDR3 nucleotides are TGTGCCAGTAGTATGAGAGGGGGCCGTACCGGGGAGCTGTTTTTT. It codes for CASSMRGGRTGELFF. The entire variable domain, with the rest obtained from reference TRBV19 and TRBJ2-2, is as follows: DGGITQSPKYLFRKEGQNVTLSCEQNLNHDAMYWYRQDPGQGLRLIYYSQIVNDFQKGDIAEGYSVSREKKESFPLTVTSAQKNPTAFYLCASSMRGGRTGELFFGEGSRLTVL.